Sequencing of this T cell receptor (beta chain) was carried out in a study of T cell clones after liver transplantation (dated by TCRdb to about 2019). For the wider study: The samples were obtained from ITN030ST, a randomized trial that attempted immunosuppression withdrawal within 2 years after liver transplantation. Donor-reactive T cell clones were identified by TCRbeta sequencing after a pre-transplant mixed lymphocyte reaction and then tracked in post-transplant blood. As an antigen-independent comparator for the donor-reactive sequences, third party-reactive TCRbeta sequences from pre-transplant MLRs were identified as well. Three of the eight recipients were HCV-positive; the others were transplanted for non-autoimmune, non-viral indications. No induction therapy was given to the subjects, and standard immunosuppression was administered until randomization at 12-24 months post-transplant. Tolerance was defined as complete immunosuppression withdrawal for at least one year with no rise in liver enzymes beyond twice the upper limit of normal. Blood samples were collected pre-transplant, pre-randomization before withdrawal, and post-randomization after either complete withdrawal or failed withdrawal. A cohort of 8 liver transplant recipients was studied, of whom 3 were classified as tolerant and 5 as non-tolerant.

Unstimulated PBMCs, after thawing, were stained for CD3, CD4 and CD8 and then FACS-sorted into CD3+CD4+ and CD3+CD8+ populations. Randomization to immunosuppression withdrawal applied to every one of the 8 studied subjects. The Qiagen DNeasy Blood and Tissue Kit was used for isolation of genomic DNA. Paper-wide results and their limitations: When repertoire turnover was taken into account, detection of donor-reactive sequences was significantly reduced in 7 of 8 subjects for CD4 and in 8 of 8 subjects for CD8. Circulating donor-reactive CD4 TCRbeta sequences fell significantly post-transplant in 5 of 8 subjects, irrespective of tolerance or HCV status. The conclusions were preliminary, being limited by small, heterogeneous patient numbers and by non-standardized post-transplant time points. Donor-reactive sequences decreased more than third party-reactive sequences, which suggests partial antigen-specific deletion that was not related to withdrawal success. Without allograft tissue specimens, donor-reactive T cells may have migrated into the graft rather than being deleted. Low numbers of available donor cells limited the measurable donor-reactive repertoire in a couple of subjects.

Remarks on this clone: Its binding antigen is unknown. No qualities accompany the bases; no much larger clone lies one base away.

Using immunoSEQ, frozen genomic DNA was subjected to high-throughput TCRbeta CDR3 sequencing, a process that included PCR amplification, mapping, bias correction and internal controls. The original pipeline was this. Only productive rearrangements were retained, with each unique TCRbeta sequence defined by its CDR3 nucleotide sequence together with its V and J gene. Donor-reactive sequences required at least 5-fold expansion in CFSE-low cells versus unstimulated pre-transplant cells and at least 0.01% frequency. Per-subject minimum frequency thresholds, based on the lowest-template unstimulated sample, ensured at least 90% detection power. Jensen-Shannon divergence between the top 1000 TCRbeta sequences after and before transplant was used to measure repertoire turnover. Changes in detection of donor-reactive sequences were assessed with two-sided Fisher's exact tests. TCRdb took over this immuneACCESS table, retaining in-frame rearrangements with V and J assigned. Such tables are incomplete; in checked studies, under half of the missing clones stem from an unresolved V gene, and the remainder is unexplained. The DNA was the basis for D and trimming; V, J and clone size are from that table. For this sample there are approximately 51,000 clones; around 85% appear just once. In total, the top ten clones hold approximately 14% of the sample.

According to the germline V gene, CDR1 reads MDHEN and CDR2 reads SYDVKM. Relative to germline, V is 3 bases shorter and J is 4 bases shorter, with 12 bases between their ends. The CDR3 measures 15 amino acids from cysteine to phenylalanine. The sequence is cut down to CDR3 DNA, 45 bases in frame from base 1. This TCR came from a human patient who received a liver transplant. After a transplant, the graft donor may have provided part of the T cells. This receptor chain uses TRBV28 and TRBJ2-2; possibly the D gene is TRBD2, per 6 matching bases. The sequences come from CD8+ T cells from blood, collected 12 months after liver transplant. The CDR3 corresponds to CASSLRGILTGELFF. At the DNA level, the sequence is TGTGCCAGCAGTTTGCGGGGAATTCTCACCGGGGAGCTGTTTTTT.